This T cell receptor delta chain was retrieved from a study of gammadelta T cells in human blood. With CATT, TCRdb re-called clones from the RT-PCR reads. This sample's table has some 60 delta-chain clones. Sequences were obtained from non-Vgamma9Vdelta2 gamma-delta T cells from cord blood. The receptors stem from a newborn.

On this clone: A read error is the likely source, as a far larger clone sits one nucleotide away. Other nucleotide sequences from this sample produce the same CDR3. The chain links TRAV29/DV5 to TRDJ1, with 11 bases fitting TRDD3. Trimming at V came to 1 base and at J to 0 bases, leaving 29 bases not matched to a gene. The CDR3 consists of 24 residues. Germline values: CDR1 NSMFDY, CDR2 ISSIKDK. This CDR3 is CAASRRGELGWGIREGLYTDKLIF. Written as DNA, the CDR3 is TGTGCAGCAAGCCGTAGGGGGGAACTGGGTTGGGGGATACGCGAAGGTCTCTACACCGATAAACTCATCTTT.